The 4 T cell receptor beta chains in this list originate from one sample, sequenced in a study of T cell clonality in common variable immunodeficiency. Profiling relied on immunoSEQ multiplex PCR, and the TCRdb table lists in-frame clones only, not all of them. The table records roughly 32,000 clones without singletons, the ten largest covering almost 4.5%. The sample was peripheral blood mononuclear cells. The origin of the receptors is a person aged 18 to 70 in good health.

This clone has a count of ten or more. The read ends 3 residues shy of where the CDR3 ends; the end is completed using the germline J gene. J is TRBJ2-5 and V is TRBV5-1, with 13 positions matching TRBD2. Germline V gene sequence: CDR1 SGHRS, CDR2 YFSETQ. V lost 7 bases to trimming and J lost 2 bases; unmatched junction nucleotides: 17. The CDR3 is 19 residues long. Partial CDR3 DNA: TGCGCCAGCGGTGGGGGCAGGACCGGACTAGCGGGAGTGCAAGAGACC. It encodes CASGGGRTGLAGVQET. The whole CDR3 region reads CASGGGRTGLAGVQETQYF.

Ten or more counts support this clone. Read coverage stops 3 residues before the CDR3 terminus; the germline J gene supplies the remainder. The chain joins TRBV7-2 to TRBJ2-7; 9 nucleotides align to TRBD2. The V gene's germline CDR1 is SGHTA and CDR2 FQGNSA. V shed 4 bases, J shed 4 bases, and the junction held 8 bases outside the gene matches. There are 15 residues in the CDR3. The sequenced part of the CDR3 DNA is TGTGCCAGCAGCTCGAGTAGCGGGAGTGTGTACGAG. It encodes CASSSSSGSVYE. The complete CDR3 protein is CASSSSSGSVYEQYF.

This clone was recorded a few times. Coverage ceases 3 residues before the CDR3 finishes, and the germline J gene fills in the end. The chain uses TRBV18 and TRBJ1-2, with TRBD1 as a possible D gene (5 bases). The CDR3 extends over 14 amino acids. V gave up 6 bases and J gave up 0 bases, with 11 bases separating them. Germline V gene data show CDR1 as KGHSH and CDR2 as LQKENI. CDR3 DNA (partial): TGTGCCAGCTCGCTGACAGAAGCTAACTATGGC. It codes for CASSLTEANYG. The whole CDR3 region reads CASSLTEANYGYTF.

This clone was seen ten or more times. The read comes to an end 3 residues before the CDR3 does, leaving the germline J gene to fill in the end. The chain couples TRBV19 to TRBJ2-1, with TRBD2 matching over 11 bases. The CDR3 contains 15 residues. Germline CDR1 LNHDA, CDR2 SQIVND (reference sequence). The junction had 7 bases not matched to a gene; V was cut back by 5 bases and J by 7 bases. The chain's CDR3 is CASSELAGDMNEQFF. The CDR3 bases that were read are TGTGCCAGTAGTGAACTAGCGGGAGATATGAATGAG.